Listed here are 7 T cell receptor beta chains from one sample, sequenced in a study of vaccination and CD4 T cells after COVID-19. Antigens of these TCRs are unknown. Regarding treatment: roughly 11-day PBMC culture with coronavirus spike peptide pools or control peptides (ViraFEST assay). Cultured CD4+ T-cell DNA underwent Oncomine TCR Beta short-read sequencing. TCRdb independently ran MiXCR on the PCR reads; one entry per CDR3 protein. The sample lists about 11,000 distinct CDR3 sequences, approximately 29% occurring once. This specimen consisted of CD4+ T cells from blood, cultured in vitro, obtained after SARS-CoV-2 vaccination. These receptors were obtained from a human donor who had recovered from COVID-19.

This clonotype was seen a few times. The V call is TRBV7-9, the J call TRBJ2-7, with a tentative D call TRBD2 (8 bases). From germline, CDR1 is SEHNR and CDR2 FQNEAQ (reference sequence). V was trimmed by 5 bases and J by 2 bases, leaving 22 bases between them. The CDR3 runs to 17 residues. The CDR3 reads CASSAGGGLGTAYEQYF. The CDR3 DNA reads TGTGCCAGCAGCGCGGGGGGCGGGCTAGGGACAGCCTACGAGCAGTACTTC.

This sequence joins TRBV19 and TRBJ1-6; no definite D call. The V end was cut by 7 bases, the J end by 4 bases, with 14 bases between. CDR3 length equals 15 residues. Germline loops: CDR1 LNHDA, CDR2 SQIVND (reference sequence). CDR3 DNA: TGTGCCAGTACGGGCAGTTCCGTTTATAATTCACCCCTCCACTTT. Protein: CASTGSSVYNSPLHF.

The rearrangement uses TRBV7-8 and TRBJ2-1; possibly TRBD2 for D (5 bases). CDR1 is SGHVS and CDR2 is FQNEAQ in the germline V gene. This CDR3 is 16 amino acids long. Trimming took off 4 bases at V and 6 bases at J, with 19 bases between the two ends. CDR3 protein: CASSSSGSVNFNEQFF. CDR3 DNA sequence: TGTGCCAGCAGCTCCAGCGGCAGCGTGAATTTCAATGAGCAGTTCTTC.

This clonotype was seen more than once but under ten times. The chain has TRBV25-1 and TRBJ2-5, with D possibly being TRBD1 (6 bases). CDR3 length: 16 residues. From germline, CDR1 is MGHDK and CDR2 SYGVNS. Trimming cost V 5 bases and J 3 bases, with 19 bases left between them. The CDR3 here is CASSPRSGHRKETQYF. CDR3 in DNA: TGTGCCAGCAGTCCACGGTCGGGACATCGCAAAGAGACCCAGTACTTC. The variable domain in full, completed from reference TRBV25-1 and TRBJ2-5, reads EADIYQTPRYLVIGTGKKITLECSQTMGHDKMYWYQQDPGMELHLIHYSYGVNSTEKGDLSSESTVSRIRTEHFPLTLESARPSHTSQYLCASSPRSGHRKETQYFGPGTRLLVL.

The rearrangement joins TRBV4-3 to TRBJ2-3; D is possibly TRBD1 (7 bases). This CDR3 contains 20 residues. The ends were cut back, 3 bases at V and 3 bases at J, with 28 bases in the middle. Looked up from germline, CDR1 is LGHNA and CDR2 is YSLEER. The CDR3 reads CASSHRRPYIRGEKTDTQYF. DNA for the CDR3: TGCGCCAGCAGCCATAGACGACCCTACATCAGGGGGGAGAAAACAGATACGCAGTATTTT.

The chain links TRBV7-6 to TRBJ2-7; possible D gene TRBD1, 6 bases. The V end lost 5 bases, the J end lost 6 bases, and 14 bases lay between the germline ends. Per germline, CDR1 SGHVS and CDR2 FNYEAQ. This CDR3 is 13 amino acids long. In nucleotides, the CDR3 is TGTGCCAGCAGCGCAAACAGGGAGACCGAGCAGTACTTC. Encoded protein: CASSANRETEQYF.

Concerning this clonotype itself: At one end the junction does not follow the germline gene, possibly because of a read error. The V call is TRBV7-2, the J call TRBJ2-4, with D possibly matching TRBD1 (5 bases). Germline V gene lookup returns CDR1 SGHTA and CDR2 FQGNSA. CDR3 length: 15 amino acids. The CDR3 region is CASSLVQVAKNIQHF. The CDR3 DNA reads as TGTGCCAGCAGCTTAGTACAGGTAGCCAAAAACATTCAGCACTTC. Variable domain in full (rest from reference TRBV7-2 and TRBJ2-4): GAGVSQSPSNKVTEKGKDVELRCDPISGHTALYWYRQSLGQGLEFLIYFQGNSAPDKSGLPSDRFSAERTGGSVSTLTIQRTQQEDSAVYLCASSLVQVAKNIQHFGAGTRLSVL.